The 11 T cell receptor beta chains below all came from one sample that was sequenced in a study of cytomegalovirus exposure and HLA in healthy donors. PCR employed 60 Vbeta and 13 Jbeta primers. The protocol was immunoSEQ multiplex PCR, while the TCRdb copy is restricted to in-frame clones and leaves out a portion. The table lists over 200,000 clones, around 73% of them singletons. Sequenced sample: PBMCs. These receptors all stem from a male donor in good health and CMV-seronegative.

The rearrangement links TRBV4-2 to TRBJ2-7; 12 nucleotides line up with TRBD2. Trimming at V came to 0 bases and at J to 4 bases, leaving 10 bases not matched to a gene. CDR1 is LGHNA, CDR2 YNFKEQ, per germline. The CDR3 runs 18 residues. For the CDR3, the DNA is TGTGCCAGCAGCCAAGATCCCCAGACTAGCGGGAGCAGGTACGAGCAGTACTTC. It specifies CASSQDPQTSGSRYEQYF.

The chain employs TRBV21-1 and TRBJ2-2; the D segment call TRBD2 is taken from the table without a DNA check. TRBV21-1 is listed as a pseudogene. This CDR3 comprises 13 residues. The CDR3 coding sequence is TGTGCCAGCAGCAAAGTGAGCACCGGGGAGCTGTTTTTT. Translated: CASSKVSTGELFF.

The V and J genes are TRBV10-2 and TRBJ2-5, with D perhaps TRBD2 (6 bases). V was clipped by 4 bases and J by 1 base, with 16 bases between them. The CDR3 is made up of 16 amino acids. Germline loops: CDR1 WSHSY, CDR2 SAAADI. The CDR3 coding sequence is TGCGCCAGCAGTGCGGGGCCCCTAGCGAGCCAAGAGACCCAGTACTTC. This gives the protein CASSAGPLASQETQYF.

V is TRBV27 and J is TRBJ2-1; 7 bases map to TRBD1. Germline values: CDR1 MNHEY, CDR2 SMNVEV (reference sequence). The CDR3 is made up of 17 amino acids. Germline trimming cut 5 bases from V and 6 bases from J; bases unmatched to any gene: 16. CDR3 residues: CASSPPRQGVHTNEQFF. The CDR3 DNA reads TGTGCCAGCAGTCCACCCCGACAGGGAGTCCATACCAATGAGCAGTTCTTC.

The chain uses TRBV7-9 and TRBJ1-6; D is perhaps TRBD1 (5 bases). Trimming took 4 bases from V and 7 from J, leaving 14 bases between them. The V gene's germline CDR1 is SEHNR and CDR2 FQNEAQ (reference sequence). CDR3 length: 15 amino acids. CDR3 region: CASSSSTAFNSPLHF. The CDR3 DNA sequence: TGTGCCAGCAGCTCGTCGACAGCCTTCAATTCACCCCTCCACTTT.

The chain couples TRBV2 to TRBJ1-4; 7 bases fit TRBD1. Looked up from germline, CDR1 is SNHLY and CDR2 is FYNNEI. Unmatched junction bases numbered 9, after V lost 4 bases and J lost 1 base. This CDR3 is 17 amino acids long. CDR3 coding DNA: TGTGCCAGCAGTGCAGGGGGGACGGCGGGAACTAATGAAAAACTGTTTTTT. Protein: CASSAGGTAGTNEKLFF.

The chain uses TRBV5-1 and TRBJ2-1; D might be TRBD2 (5 bases). Trimming removed 2 bases from V and 0 bases from J, with 12 bases in between. Germline CDR1 SGHRS, CDR2 YFSETQ. The CDR3 runs 16 residues. CDR3 residues: CASSLVAGSSYNEQFF. The CDR3 DNA is TGCGCCAGCAGCTTAGTTGCTGGGAGCTCCTACAATGAGCAGTTCTTC.

V gene TRBV6-6 combines with J gene TRBJ2-3; 12 nucleotides agree with TRBD2. Looked up from germline, CDR1 is MNHNY and CDR2 is SVGAGI (reference sequence). The CDR3 runs to 15 residues. V was pared by 7 bases and J by 3 bases, with 5 bases of the junction left unmatched. CDR3 residues: CASTRLAGETDTQYF. The CDR3 DNA reads as TGTGCCAGCACCCGACTAGCGGGGGAGACAGATACGCAGTATTTT.

The chain uses TRBV29-1 and TRBJ2-1; 13 positions match TRBD2. CDR3 size: 13 residues. The trim removed 7 bases at V and 9 bases at J, leaving 6 bases unmatched. The germline V gene has CDR1 SQVTM and CDR2 ANQGSEA. The CDR3 sequence is CSAPGLAGTEQFF. Written as DNA, the CDR3 is TGCAGCGCCCCGGGACTAGCGGGAACTGAGCAGTTCTTC.

The genes are TRBV5-8 and TRBJ2-7, with 10 nucleotides matching TRBD2. The CDR3 runs to 14 residues. The trim removed 4 bases at V and 4 bases at J, leaving 5 bases unmatched. Per germline, CDR1 SGHTS and CDR2 YDEGEE. CDR3 coding DNA: TGTGCCAGCAGCCACGGACTAGCGGTATACGAGCAGTACTTC. Its translation is CASSHGLAVYEQYF. The full variable domain, with the rest looked up from reference TRBV5-8 and TRBJ2-7, is EAGVTQSPTHLIKTRGQQATLRCSPISGHTSVYWYQQALGLGLQFLLWYDEGEERNRGNFPPRFSGRQFPNYSSELNVNALELEDSALYLCASSHGLAVYEQYFGPGTRLTVT.

This chain connects TRBV6-6 to TRBJ2-1, with 8 positions matching TRBD2. V was clipped by 7 bases and J by 7 bases; unmatched bases: 6. The CDR3 sequence is 13 residues long. Germline V gene sequence: CDR1 MNHNY, CDR2 SVGAGI (reference sequence). The DNA of the CDR3 is TGTGCCAGCAACAGCGGGAGTAAGAATGAGCAGTTCTTC. Translated: CASNSGSKNEQFF.